The 6 T cell receptor beta chains below all came from one sample that was sequenced in a study of cytomegalovirus exposure and HLA in healthy donors. Vbeta (60) and Jbeta (13) primers were used in the PCR. Sequencing was performed with immunoSEQ multiplex PCR; in TCRdb, only in-frame clones are kept and a portion is missing. The sample shows about 100,000 clones, over 9.5% of them seen only once. Sequencing was carried out using PBMCs. These receptors were taken from a man aged 35-49 years in good health and CMV-seropositive.

This clone was counted only a few times. DNA for the CDR3: TGTGCCAGCAGCTTAGGCGCGGTTACCTACGAGCAGTACTTC. This translates into CASSLGAVTYEQYF. The chain couples TRBV7-6 to TRBJ2-7; D is undetermined. Trimming removed 1 base at V and 2 bases at J, with 9 bases between. CDR3 length: 14 residues. From germline, CDR1 is SGHVS and CDR2 FNYEAQ.

This sequence joins TRBV6-1 and TRBJ1-2; 11 bases map to TRBD1. Germline V lookup: CDR1 MNHNS, CDR2 SASEGT. V lost 0 bases, J lost 4 bases, and 7 bases stayed unmatched. The CDR3 is 17 amino acids. CDR3 amino acids: CASSEARTGGIGYGYTF. CDR3 coding DNA: TGTGCCAGCAGTGAAGCGCGGACAGGGGGCATCGGCTATGGCTACACCTTC.

This chain links TRBV9 with TRBJ2-3; the match to TRBD2 covers 8 bases. Germline V CDR1 and CDR2: SGDLS, YYNGEE. V gave up 0 bases and J gave up 11 bases; unmatched junction bases: 11. This CDR3 region has 15 residues. The CDR3 DNA is TGTGCCAGCAGCGTAGAGGGTGATAGCGGGAATGAGCAGTATTTT. It encodes CASSVEGDSGNEQYF.

The V and J genes are TRBV30 and TRBJ1-5, with 10 bases identical to TRBD1. Germline V gene sequence: CDR1 GTSNPN, CDR2 SVGIG (reference sequence). CDR3 size: 15 residues. V was clipped by 4 bases and J by 5 bases; unmatched bases: 8. CDR3 in DNA: TGTGCCTGGACCCGACAGGGGGCTAATCATCAGCCCCAGCATTTT. It yields the protein CAWTRQGANHQPQHF.

On this clone: Given the absence of the conserved phenylalanine or tryptophan at the CDR3 end, a read error is likely. The chain recombines TRBV5-6 with TRBJ2-7, with TRBD2 matching 11 bases. The CDR3 spans 15 residues. The J segment lost 4 bases and the V segment lost 4 bases, leaving 7 bases of the junction unmatched. Germline CDR1 SGHDT, CDR2 YYEEEE. The CDR3 loop reads CASSVLAGGIYEQYL. For the CDR3, the DNA is TGTGCCAGCAGCGTTTTAGCGGGAGGGATTTACGAGCAGTACCTC.

This clone was counted a few times. The chain carries TRBV5-1 and TRBJ2-7, with 9 bases identical to TRBD1. In germline, CDR1 is SGHRS, CDR2 YFSETQ. V lost 0 bases, J lost 5 bases, and 3 bases stayed unmatched. This CDR3 is built from 14 residues. Here the CDR3 reads CASSLVGTGNEQYF. In nucleotides, the CDR3 is TGCGCCAGCAGCTTGGTAGGGACAGGGAACGAGCAGTACTTC.